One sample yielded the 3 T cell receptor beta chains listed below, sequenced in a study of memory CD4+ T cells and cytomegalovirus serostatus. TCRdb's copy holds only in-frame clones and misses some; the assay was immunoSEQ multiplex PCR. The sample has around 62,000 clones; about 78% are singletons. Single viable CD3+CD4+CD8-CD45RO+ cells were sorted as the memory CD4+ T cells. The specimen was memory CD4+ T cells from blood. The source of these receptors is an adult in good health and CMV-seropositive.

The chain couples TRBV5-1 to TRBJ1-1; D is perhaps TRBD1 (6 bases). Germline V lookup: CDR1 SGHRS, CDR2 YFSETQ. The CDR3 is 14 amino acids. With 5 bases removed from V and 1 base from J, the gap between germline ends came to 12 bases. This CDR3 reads CASSPLQGNTEAFF. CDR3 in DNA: TGCGCCAGCAGTCCGTTACAGGGGAACACTGAAGCTTTCTTT.

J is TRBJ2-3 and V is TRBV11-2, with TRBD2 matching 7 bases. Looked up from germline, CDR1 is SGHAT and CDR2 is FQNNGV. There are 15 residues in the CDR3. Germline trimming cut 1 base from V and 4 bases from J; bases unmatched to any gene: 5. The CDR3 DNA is TGTGCCAGCAGCTTAGTGGGGGGGAGGGCAGATACGCAGTATTTT. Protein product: CASSLVGGRADTQYF.

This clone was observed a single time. CDR3 bases: TGTGCCAGCAGTTTAGGGGGTTGGGACACAGATACGCAGTATTTT. This gives the protein CASSLGGWDTDTQYF. The rearrangement joins TRBV27 to TRBJ2-3; D tentatively fits TRBD1 or TRBD2 (5 bases each). CDR3 length: 15 residues. CDR1 MNHEY and CDR2 SMNVEV come from the germline V gene (reference sequence). V was cut by 2 bases and J by 2 bases, with 11 bases left in between.